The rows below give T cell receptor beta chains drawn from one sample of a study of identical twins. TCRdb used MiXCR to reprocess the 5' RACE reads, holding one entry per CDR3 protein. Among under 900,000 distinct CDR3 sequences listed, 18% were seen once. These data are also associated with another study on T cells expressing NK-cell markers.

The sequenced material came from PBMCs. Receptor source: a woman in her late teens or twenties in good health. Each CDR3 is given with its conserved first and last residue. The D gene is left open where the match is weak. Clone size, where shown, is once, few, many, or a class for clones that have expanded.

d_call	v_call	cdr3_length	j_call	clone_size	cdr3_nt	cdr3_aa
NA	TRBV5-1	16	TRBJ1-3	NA	TGCGCCAGCAGCTTGGAAGGGTACGGCGCGGTGAACACCATATATTTT	CASSLEGYGAVNTIYF
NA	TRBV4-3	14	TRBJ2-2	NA	TGCGCCAGCAGCCGACCGGGACTCTCGAGGGAGCTGTTTTTT	CASSRPGLSRELFF
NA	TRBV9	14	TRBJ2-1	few	TGTGCCAGCAGCGTGGACCTTAATTACAATGAGCAGTTCTTC	CASSVDLNYNEQFF
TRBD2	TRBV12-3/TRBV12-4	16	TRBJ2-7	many	TGTGCCAGCAGTCTCTCCTTGAAGCGGGGGCGGTACGAGCAGTACTTC	CASSLSLKRGRYEQYF
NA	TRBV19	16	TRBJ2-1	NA	TGTGCCAGTAGTCCAAACTGGGGGAGCTCCTACAATGAGCAGTTCTTC	CASSPNWGSSYNEQFF
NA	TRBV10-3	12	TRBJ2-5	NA	TGTGCCATCAGTACAGGGCAAGAGACCCAGTACTTC	CAISTGQETQYF
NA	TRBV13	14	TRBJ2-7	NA	TGTGCCAGCAGCTCCTCGGTCAGCTCATACGAGCAGTACTTC	CASSSSVSSYEQYF
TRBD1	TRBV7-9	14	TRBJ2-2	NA	TGTGCCAGGGACCGGGACAGAGACACCGGGGAGCTGTTTTTT	CARDRDRDTGELFF
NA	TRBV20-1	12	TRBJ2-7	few	TGCAGTGCTACAGTCAGTTTCTACGAGCAGTACTTC	CSATVSFYEQYF
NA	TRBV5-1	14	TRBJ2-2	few	TGCGCCAGCAGCTCAGACACAAACACCGGGGAGCTGTTTTTT	CASSSDTNTGELFF
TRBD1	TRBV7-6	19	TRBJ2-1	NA	TGTGCCAGCAGCTCTTTTCCGTCCTCAGAGGGACAGACCTACAATGAGCAGTTCTTC	CASSSFPSSEGQTYNEQFF
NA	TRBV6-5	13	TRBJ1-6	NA	TGTGCCAGCAGTTACAACAGGGAGTCACCCCTCCACTTT	CASSYNRESPLHF
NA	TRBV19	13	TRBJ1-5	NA	TGTGCCAGTAGTGACAGGCTGAATCAGCCCCAGCATTTT	CASSDRLNQPQHF
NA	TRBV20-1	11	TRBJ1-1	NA	TGCAGTGCGAAACAGAACACTGAAGCTTTCTTT	CSAKQNTEAFF
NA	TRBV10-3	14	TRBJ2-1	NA	TGTGCGACCAGGGACGGATACCGGGACAATGAGCAGTTCTTC	CATRDGYRDNEQFF
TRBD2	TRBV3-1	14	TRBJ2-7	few	TGTGCCAGCAGCCACGGGAGGACCTCCTACGAGCAGTACTTC	CASSHGRTSYEQYF
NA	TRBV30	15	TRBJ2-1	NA	TGTGCCTGGGGGGAGGCAGGATTTTTGGGGAATGAGCAGTTCTTC	CAWGEAGFLGNEQFF
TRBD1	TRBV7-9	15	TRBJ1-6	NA	TGTGCCAGCAGCTCCACAGGGGGCAGAAGTTCACCCCTCCACTTT	CASSSTGGRSSPLHF
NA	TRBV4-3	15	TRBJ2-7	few	TGCGCCAGCAGCCAAGGGTTAGGGGGAGCCTACGAGCAGTACTTC	CASSQGLGGAYEQYF
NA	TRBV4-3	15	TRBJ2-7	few	TGCGCCAGCAGCCAAGACCACCAGGAGGGCTACGAGCAGTACTTC	CASSQDHQEGYEQYF
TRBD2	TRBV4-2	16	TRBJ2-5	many	TGTGCCAGCAGCGACATCATAAGCGGGGGAAAAGAGACCCAGTACTTC	CASSDIISGGKETQYF
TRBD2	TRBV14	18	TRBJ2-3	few	TGTGCCAGCAGCCGCTCCCGTCTGAGCGGGGGGGCCGTCTTTACGCAGTATTTT	CASSRSRLSGGAVFTQYF
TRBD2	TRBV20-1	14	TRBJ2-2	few	TGCAGTGCTATGGGCGGGAGAGGGACCGGGGAGCTGTTTTTT	CSAMGGRGTGELFF
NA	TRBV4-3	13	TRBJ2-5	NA	TGCGCCAGCAGCCAGACGGACTTGGGGACCCAGTACTTC	CASSQTDLGTQYF
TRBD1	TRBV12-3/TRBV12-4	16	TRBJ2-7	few	TGTGCCAGCAGTTCGTACAGGGGTCCTAGCTCCTACGAGCAGTACTTC	CASSSYRGPSSYEQYF
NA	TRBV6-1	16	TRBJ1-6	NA	TGTGCCAGCAGCGCAGACCGAGGAATGTATAATTCACCCCTCCACTTT	CASSADRGMYNSPLHF
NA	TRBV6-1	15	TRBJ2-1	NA	TGTGCCAGCATGAATGACGGACGGGTGGACAATGAGCAGTTCTTC	CASMNDGRVDNEQFF
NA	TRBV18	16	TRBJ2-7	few	TGTGCCAGCTCACCACTGGGGCAGGGAAGGTCCTACGAGCAGTACTTC	CASSPLGQGRSYEQYF